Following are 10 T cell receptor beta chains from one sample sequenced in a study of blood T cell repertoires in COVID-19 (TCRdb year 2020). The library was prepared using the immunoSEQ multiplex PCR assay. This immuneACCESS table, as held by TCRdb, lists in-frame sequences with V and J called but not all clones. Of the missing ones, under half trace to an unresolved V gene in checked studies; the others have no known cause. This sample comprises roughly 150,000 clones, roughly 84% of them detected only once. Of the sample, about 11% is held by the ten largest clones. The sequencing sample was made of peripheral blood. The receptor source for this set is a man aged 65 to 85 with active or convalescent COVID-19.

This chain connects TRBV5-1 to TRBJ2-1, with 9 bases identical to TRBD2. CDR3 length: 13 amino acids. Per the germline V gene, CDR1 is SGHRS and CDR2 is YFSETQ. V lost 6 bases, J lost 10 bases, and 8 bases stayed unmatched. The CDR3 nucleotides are TGCGCCAGCACCGAGCCAACTAGCGGGGAGCAGTTCTTC. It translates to CASTEPTSGEQFF.

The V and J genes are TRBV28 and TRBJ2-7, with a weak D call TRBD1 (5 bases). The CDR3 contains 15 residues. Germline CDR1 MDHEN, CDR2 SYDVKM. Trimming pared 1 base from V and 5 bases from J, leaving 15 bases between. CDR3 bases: TGTGCCAGCAGTTTATCAAACCAGGGTCCGAACGAGCAGTACTTC. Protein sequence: CASSLSNQGPNEQYF.

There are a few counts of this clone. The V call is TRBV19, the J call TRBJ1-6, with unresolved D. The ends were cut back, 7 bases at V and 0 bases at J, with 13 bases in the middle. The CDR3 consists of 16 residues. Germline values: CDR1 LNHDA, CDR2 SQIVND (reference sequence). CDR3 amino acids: CASKGRSRSYNSPLHF. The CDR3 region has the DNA TGTGCCAGTAAAGGGAGGTCACGCTCCTATAATTCACCCCTCCACTTT.

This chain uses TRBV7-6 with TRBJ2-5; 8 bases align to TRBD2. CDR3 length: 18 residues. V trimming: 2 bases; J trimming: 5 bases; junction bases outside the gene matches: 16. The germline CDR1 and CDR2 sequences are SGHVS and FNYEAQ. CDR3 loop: CASSLFSGGGTFRETQYF. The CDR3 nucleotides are TGTGCCAGCAGCTTATTCTCCGGCGGGGGGACTTTCAGGGAGACCCAGTACTTC.

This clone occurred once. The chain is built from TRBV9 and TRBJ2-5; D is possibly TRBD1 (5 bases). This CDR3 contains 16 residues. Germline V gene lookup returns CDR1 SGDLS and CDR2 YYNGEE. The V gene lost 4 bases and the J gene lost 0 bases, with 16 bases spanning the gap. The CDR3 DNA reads TGTGCCAGCAGCCCAGGACAAAGGGGTCACCAAGAGACCCAGTACTTC. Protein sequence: CASSPGQRGHQETQYF.

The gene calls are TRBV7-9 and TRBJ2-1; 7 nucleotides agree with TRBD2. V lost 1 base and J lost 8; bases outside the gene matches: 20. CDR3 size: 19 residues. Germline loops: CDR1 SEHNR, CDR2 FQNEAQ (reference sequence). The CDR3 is CASSLGALGRVAPGDEQFF. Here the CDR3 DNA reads TGTGCCAGCAGCTTAGGGGCCTTGGGGAGGGTGGCTCCGGGCGATGAGCAGTTCTTC.

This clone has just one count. CDR3 in DNA: TGTGCCAGTAGTAACCCACTAGGAAGCACAGATACGCAGTATTTT. Translation gives CASSNPLGSTDTQYF. V gene TRBV19 combines with J gene TRBJ2-3, with D perhaps TRBD2 (5 bases). This CDR3 contains 15 residues. With 4 bases removed from V and 0 bases from J, the gap between germline ends came to 11 bases. Germline CDR1 and CDR2: LNHDA and SQIVND (reference sequence).

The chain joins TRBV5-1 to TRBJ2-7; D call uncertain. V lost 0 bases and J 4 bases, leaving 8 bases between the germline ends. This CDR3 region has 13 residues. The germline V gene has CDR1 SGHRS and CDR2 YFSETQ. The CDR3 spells CASSLVVGYEQYF. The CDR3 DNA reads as TGCGCCAGCAGCTTGGTAGTTGGTTACGAGCAGTACTTC.

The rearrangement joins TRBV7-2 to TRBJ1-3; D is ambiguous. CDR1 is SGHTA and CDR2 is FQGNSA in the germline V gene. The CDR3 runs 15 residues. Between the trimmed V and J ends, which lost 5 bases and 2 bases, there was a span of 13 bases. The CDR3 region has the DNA TGTGCCAGCAGCCCATACCGCGCGACTGGAAACACCATATATTTT. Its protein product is CASSPYRATGNTIYF. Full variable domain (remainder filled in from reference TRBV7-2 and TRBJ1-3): GAGVSQSPSNKVTEKGKDVELRCDPISGHTALYWYRQSLGQGLEFLIYFQGNSAPDKSGLPSDRFSAERTGGSVSTLTIQRTQQEDSAVYLCASSPYRATGNTIYFGEGSWLTVV.

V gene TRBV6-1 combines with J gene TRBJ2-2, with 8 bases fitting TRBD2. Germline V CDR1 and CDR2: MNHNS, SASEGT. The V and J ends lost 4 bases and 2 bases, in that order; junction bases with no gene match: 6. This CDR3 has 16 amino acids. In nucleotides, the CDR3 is TGTGCCAGCAGTGCACTAGGGACTAGAAACACCGGGGAGCTGTTTTTT. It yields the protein CASSALGTRNTGELFF.